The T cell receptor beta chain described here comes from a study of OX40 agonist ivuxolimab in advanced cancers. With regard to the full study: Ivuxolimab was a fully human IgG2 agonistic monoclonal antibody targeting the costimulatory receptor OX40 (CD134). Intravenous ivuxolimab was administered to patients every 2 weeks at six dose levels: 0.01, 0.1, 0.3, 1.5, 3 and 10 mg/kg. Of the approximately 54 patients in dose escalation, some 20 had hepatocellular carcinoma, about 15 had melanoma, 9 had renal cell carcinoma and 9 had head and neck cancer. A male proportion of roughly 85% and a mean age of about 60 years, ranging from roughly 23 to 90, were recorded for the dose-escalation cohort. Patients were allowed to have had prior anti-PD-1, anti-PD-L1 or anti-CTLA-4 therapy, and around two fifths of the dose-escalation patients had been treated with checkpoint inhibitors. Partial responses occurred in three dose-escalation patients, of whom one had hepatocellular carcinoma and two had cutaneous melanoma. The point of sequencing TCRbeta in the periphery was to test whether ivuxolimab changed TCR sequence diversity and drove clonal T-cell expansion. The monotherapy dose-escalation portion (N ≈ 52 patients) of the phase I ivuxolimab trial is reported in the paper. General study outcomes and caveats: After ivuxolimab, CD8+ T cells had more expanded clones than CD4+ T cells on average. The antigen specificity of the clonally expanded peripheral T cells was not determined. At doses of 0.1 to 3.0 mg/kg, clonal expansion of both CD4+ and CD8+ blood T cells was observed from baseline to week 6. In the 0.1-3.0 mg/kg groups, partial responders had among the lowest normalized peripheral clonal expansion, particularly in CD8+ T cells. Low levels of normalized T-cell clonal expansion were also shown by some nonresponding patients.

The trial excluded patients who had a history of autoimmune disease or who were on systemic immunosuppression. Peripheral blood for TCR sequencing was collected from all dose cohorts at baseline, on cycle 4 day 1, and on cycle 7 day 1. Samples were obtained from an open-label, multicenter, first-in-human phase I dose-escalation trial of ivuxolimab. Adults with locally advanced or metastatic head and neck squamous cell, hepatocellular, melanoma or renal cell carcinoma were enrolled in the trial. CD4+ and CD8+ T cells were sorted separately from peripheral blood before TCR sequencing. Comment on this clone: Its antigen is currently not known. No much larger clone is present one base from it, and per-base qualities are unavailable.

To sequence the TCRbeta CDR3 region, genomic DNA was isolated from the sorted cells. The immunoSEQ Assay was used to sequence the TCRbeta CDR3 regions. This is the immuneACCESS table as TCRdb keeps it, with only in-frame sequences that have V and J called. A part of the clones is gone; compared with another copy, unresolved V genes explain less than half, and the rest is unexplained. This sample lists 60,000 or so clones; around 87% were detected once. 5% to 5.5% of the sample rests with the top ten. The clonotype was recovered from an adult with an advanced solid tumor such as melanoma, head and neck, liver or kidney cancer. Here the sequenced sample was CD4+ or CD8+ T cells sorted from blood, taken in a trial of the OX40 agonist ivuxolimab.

The CDR3 is CASSLGQGTDTQYF. The nucleotide sequence reads TGTGCCAGCAGCTTGGGACAGGGGACAGATACGCAGTATTTT. This chain is built from TRBV7-9 and TRBJ2-3; 10 bases in the middle match TRBD1. In the germline V gene (reference sequence), CDR1 corresponds to SEHNR and CDR2 to FQNEAQ. V trim: 3 bases; J trim: 3 bases; unmatched bases: 0. Its CDR3 holds 14 amino acids, cysteine through phenylalanine. Just the 42-base CDR3 DNA is kept, in frame starting at base 1.